The 27 T cell receptor beta chains listed next were all sequenced from one sample in a study of T cell responses to AZD1222 COVID-19 vaccine. The assay was immunoSEQ multiplex PCR, and TCRdb's table has in-frame clones only and misses some. The sample has tens of thousands of clones, roughly 89% seen once; the top ten hold roughly 12%. Material: peripheral blood, obtained 28 days after the second AZD1222 dose. Every receptor here comes from an adult who received the AZD1222 COVID-19 vaccine.

This clone was counted once. CDR3 sequence reads: CASSSTFGRGVGEAFF. As DNA, the CDR3 is TGTGCCAGCTCCTCGACGTTTGGCAGGGGGGTCGGTGAAGCTTTCTTT. V is TRBV7-8 and J is TRBJ1-1, with 7 nucleotides matching TRBD1. The V gene's germline CDR1 is SGHVS and CDR2 FQNEAQ. This CDR3 is 16 amino acids long. V lost 8 bases and J lost 7; bases outside the gene matches: 19.

The chain has TRBV4-1 and TRBJ1-2; perhaps TRBD1 as D (6 bases). The CDR3 totals 15 residues. V lost 4 bases and J lost 6, with 18 bases in between. Germline assignment: CDR1 MGHRA and CDR2 YSYEKL. The CDR3, as DNA: TGCGCCAGCAGCCTAAACAAACAGGGTGGCGATGGCTACACCTTC. The encoded protein is CASSLNKQGGDGYTF.

The chain uses TRBV19 and TRBJ2-1, with TRBD2 matching 7 bases. There are 14 residues in the CDR3. Germline V lookup: CDR1 LNHDA, CDR2 SQIVND (reference sequence). J was trimmed by 7 bases and V by 3 bases; bases with no gene match: 6. CDR3 DNA sequence: TGTGCCAGTAGTATGACTAGCTCGATAAATGAGCAGTTCTTC. It yields the protein CASSMTSSINEQFF.

The chain has TRBV7-2 and TRBJ2-5; 7 bases align to TRBD2. The CDR3 runs 14 residues. The germline V gene encodes CDR1 SGHTA and CDR2 FQGNSA. Germline trimming cut 0 bases from V and 3 bases from J; bases unmatched to any gene: 1. The CDR3 spells CASSLAGGEETQYF. CDR3 bases: TGTGCCAGCAGCTTAGCGGGGGGGGAAGAGACCCAGTACTTC.

The rearrangement uses TRBV6-6 and TRBJ2-7; tentatively, D is TRBD1 (6 bases). CDR1 is MNHNY and CDR2 is SVGAGI in the germline V gene (reference sequence). CDR3 length: 16 amino acids. V was cut by 0 bases and J by 2 bases, with 14 bases left in between. CDR3 loop: CASSYSRQDPTYEQYF. The CDR3 DNA reads TGTGCCAGCAGTTACTCGCGACAGGACCCTACCTACGAGCAGTACTTC.

CDR3 nucleotide sequence: TGTGCCAGCATGATTGGACAGGGAGAAGCTTTCTTT. This encodes CASMIGQGEAFF. This chain links TRBV6-4 with TRBJ1-1, with 8 positions matching TRBD1. CDR1 and CDR2 from the germline V gene are MRHNA and SNTAGT. The V segment lost 7 bases and the J segment 8 bases; nucleotides outside the gene matches: 6. The CDR3 is made up of 12 amino acids.

The J gene is TRBJ1-5, the V gene TRBV3-1 (or the pseudogene TRBV3-2), with D unresolved. Trimming removed 1 base at V and 5 bases at J, with 9 bases between. The CDR3 extends over 14 amino acids. Germline V CDR1 and CDR2: LGHDT, YNNKEL (reference sequence). CDR3 sequence (DNA): TGTGCCAGCAGCCAAGGGGGAGGTCATCAGCCCCAGCATTTT. Its translation is CASSQGGGHQPQHF.

The rearrangement joins TRBV7-8 to TRBJ1-3, with no clear D. Germline CDR1 reads SGHVS; CDR2 reads FQNEAQ. V was pared by 5 bases and J by 6 bases, with 8 bases between. The CDR3 sequence is 12 residues long. CDR3 DNA: TGTGCCAGCAGCCCTAATACAAACACCATATATTTT. It translates to CASSPNTNTIYF.

This clone was found once. This chain joins TRBV28 and TRBJ1-2; no reliable D call. The CDR3 covers 17 residues. Germline assignment: CDR1 MDHEN and CDR2 SYDVKM. V gave up 2 bases and J gave up 4 bases, with 20 bases separating them. As DNA, the CDR3 is TGTGCCAGCAGTTTACCCACTCCTTCCAACGGTGGCTATGGCTACACCTTC. It yields the protein CASSLPTPSNGGYGYTF.

The chain joins TRBV2 to TRBJ1-5; unclear D gene. The germline V and J ends were trimmed by 5 bases and 7 bases, with 15 bases remaining between them. The CDR3 is made up of 14 amino acids. Looked up from germline, CDR1 is SNHLY and CDR2 is FYNNEI. The CDR3 DNA follows: TGTGCCAGCAGTACTACAAGGTCCGAGCAGCCCCAGCATTTT. Translated, it gives CASSTTRSEQPQHF. The full variable domain, with the rest looked up from reference TRBV2 and TRBJ1-5, is EPEVTQTPSHQVTQMGQEVILRCVPISNHLYFYWYRQILGQKVEFLVSFYNNEISEKSEIFDDQFSVERPDGSNFTLKIRSTKLEDSAMYFCASSTTRSEQPQHFGDGTRLSIL.

V usage is TRBV28 and J usage is TRBJ1-5; D possibly corresponds to TRBD1 (5 bases). Deletions cut 6 bases from V and 2 bases from J, with 20 bases between. The CDR3 covers 17 residues. Germline lookup yields CDR1 MDHEN and CDR2 SYDVKM. CDR3: CASRLERVGEGNQPQHF. CDR3 sequence (DNA): TGTGCCAGCAGGCTGGAAAGGGTAGGGGAGGGCAATCAGCCCCAGCATTTT.

Comments on this clone: Additional DNA sequences in this sample encode the identical CDR3. The chain uses TRBV5-1 and TRBJ1-1, with a possible D match to TRBD1 (5 bases). Germline lookup yields CDR1 SGHRS and CDR2 YFSETQ. CDR3 length: 14 residues. Trimming removed 6 bases from V and 0 bases from J, with 12 bases in between. The CDR3 sequence is CASTTGTVNTEAFF. In DNA form, the CDR3 reads TGCGCCAGCACAACCGGGACGGTGAACACTGAAGCTTTCTTT.

This sequence joins TRBV28 and TRBJ2-7; 8 positions match TRBD1. Germline CDR1 and CDR2: MDHEN and SYDVKM. Losses at the gene ends were 5 bases for V and 5 bases for J; bases not matched to a gene: 8. The CDR3 contains 14 residues. The CDR3: CASSRQGILNEQYF. The CDR3 coding sequence is TGTGCCAGCAGTAGACAGGGGATCCTAAACGAGCAGTACTTC.

This chain joins TRBV6-5 and TRBJ1-2, with D possibly matching TRBD1 (5 bases). The CDR3 extends over 11 amino acids. The germline V gene encodes CDR1 MNHEY and CDR2 SVGAGI. Trimming took off 5 bases at V and 8 bases at J, with 9 bases between the two ends. The CDR3 DNA reads as TGTGCCAGCAGTCGGGGGGGAGGCTACACCTTC. It codes for CASSRGGGYTF.

The chain joins TRBV6-4 to TRBJ2-7; D is uncertain. The CDR3 spans 13 residues. Germline CDR1 is MRHNA and CDR2 is SNTAGT. Trimming shortened V by 6 bases and J by 0 bases, and 9 bases separated the two germline ends. CDR3 region: CASRHGYSYEQYF. CDR3 in DNA: TGTGCCAGCAGGCACGGGTACTCCTACGAGCAGTACTTC.

The V and J genes are TRBV27 and TRBJ1-2, with D hard to call. Trimming took off 6 bases at V and 5 bases at J, with 13 bases between the two ends. Per germline, CDR1 MNHEY and CDR2 SMNVEV (reference sequence). The CDR3 runs 13 residues. In DNA form, the CDR3 reads TGTGCCAGCAGCGACGAGTGGTCGTATGGCTACACCTTC. This translates into CASSDEWSYGYTF.

The rearrangement uses TRBV7-2 and TRBJ1-6, with a possible D match to TRBD1 (5 bases). The CDR3 spans 16 residues. Germline assignment: CDR1 SGHTA and CDR2 FQGNSA. V lost 7 bases, J lost 10 bases, and 23 bases lay in between. The CDR3 loop reads CASTPGVGGSSSPLHF. The CDR3 nucleotides are TGTGCCAGCACCCCGGGGGTGGGGGGGTCAAGCTCACCCCTCCACTTT. Complete variable domain (other parts from reference TRBV7-2 and TRBJ1-6): GAGVSQSPSNKVTEKGKDVELRCDPISGHTALYWYRQSLGQGLEFLIYFQGNSAPDKSGLPSDRFSAERTGGSVSTLTIQRTQQEDSAVYLCASTPGVGGSSSPLHFGNGTRLTVT.

This chain uses TRBV5-4 with TRBJ2-3, with 14 bases matching TRBD2. V shed 3 bases and J 4 bases; nucleotides not matched to a gene: 4. CDR3 size: 16 residues. In germline, CDR1 is SGHNT, CDR2 YYREEE (reference sequence). The CDR3 spells CASSSRLAGGPDTQYF. Here the CDR3 DNA reads TGTGCCAGCAGCTCTAGACTAGCGGGGGGGCCAGATACGCAGTATTTT.

The rearrangement joins TRBV4-3 to TRBJ2-5; D unresolved. Trimming cost V 1 base and J 2 bases, with 14 bases left between them. The CDR3 loop spans 16 amino acids. CDR1 and CDR2 (germline): LGHNA, YSLEER. CDR3 sequence reads: CASSQGRVSAQETQYF. The DNA for the CDR3 is TGCGCCAGCAGCCAAGGAAGAGTCTCCGCACAAGAGACCCAGTACTTC.

CDR3 coding DNA: TGTGCCAGCAGCCAAGACACAGGGTATGGCTACACCTTC. Residues: CASSQDTGYGYTF. The V and J genes are TRBV14 and TRBJ1-2; TRBD1 is a possible D gene (6 bases). Trimming removed 0 bases at V and 5 bases at J, with 7 bases between. The CDR3 contains 13 residues. Germline V gene sequence: CDR1 SGHDN, CDR2 FVKESK.

V usage is TRBV11-3 and J usage is TRBJ2-1; D is unclear. Trimming pared 5 bases from V and 2 bases from J, leaving 13 bases between. Germline V lookup: CDR1 SGHNT, CDR2 YENEEA. The CDR3 covers 15 residues. The CDR3 here is CASSPGGSAYNEQFF. CDR3 coding DNA: TGTGCCAGCAGCCCCGGCGGTTCTGCCTACAATGAGCAGTTCTTC.

This clone was seen a single time. Other DNA variants within this sample encode the same CDR3. CDR3 region: CANGQGYEQYF. The CDR3 DNA sequence: TGTGCCAACGGACAGGGCTACGAGCAGTACTTC. V gene TRBV10-3 combines with J gene TRBJ2-7, with 8 bases fitting TRBD1. Trimming cost V 10 bases and J 3 bases; bases outside gene matches: 2. CDR3 length: 11 amino acids. Germline lookup yields CDR1 ENHRY and CDR2 SYGVKD.

This chain connects TRBV10-3 to TRBJ2-3, with TRBD2 matching 10 bases. In germline, CDR1 is ENHRY, CDR2 SYGVKD. CDR3 length: 17 residues. J lost 2 bases, V lost 2 bases, and 7 bases had no gene match. The CDR3 spells CAISEVSSGGFTDTQYF. CDR3 nucleotides: TGTGCCATCAGTGAGGTGTCTAGCGGGGGCTTCACAGATACGCAGTATTTT.

The chain uses TRBV18 and TRBJ2-7; 9 bases agree with TRBD1. The CDR3 is 15 amino acids. Germline assignment: CDR1 KGHSH and CDR2 LQKENI. The V gene end was trimmed by 0 bases and the J gene end by 5 bases; junction bases not matched to a gene: 5. The CDR3 here is CASSPPGDRENEQYF. CDR3 coding DNA: TGTGCCAGCTCACCACCGGGGGACAGGGAGAACGAGCAGTACTTC.

A few counts support this clone. The chain recombines TRBV6-2 or TRBV6-3 with TRBJ2-7; 11 bases map to TRBD1. Germline CDR1 MNHEY, CDR2 SVGEGT. After removal of 2 bases from V and 3 bases from J, the junction contained 0 bases not matched to a gene. There are 14 residues in the CDR3. The CDR3 spells CASSYGTGGYEQYF. CDR3 nucleotide sequence: TGTGCCAGCAGTTACGGGACAGGGGGCTACGAGCAGTACTTC.

The chain employs TRBV10-3 and TRBJ2-7; D is unresolved. Germline-derived CDR1 and CDR2 are ENHRY and SYGVKD. This CDR3 is built from 11 residues. Trimming left V 4 bases short and J 10 bases short, with 11 bases between. CDR3 region: CAISGRNRQYF. The CDR3 DNA reads TGTGCCATCAGTGGACGGAACCGACAGTACTTC.

The chain carries TRBV7-2 and TRBJ1-6; D gene uncertain. Germline V gene sequence: CDR1 SGHTA, CDR2 FQGNSA. With 5 bases removed from V and 8 bases from J, the gap between germline ends came to 13 bases. The CDR3 length is 14 residues. CDR3 bases: TGTGCCAGCAGCGCCCCGGGTTTGTATTCACCCCTCCACTTT. Its protein is CASSAPGLYSPLHF.